This TCR beta chain is from a study of CD8 T cells in ankylosing spondylitis. Study results and caveats: The clones that were linked to disease were reported to be significantly enriched in matched synovial fluid samples from ankylosing spondylitis patients. Blood of patients with ankylosing spondylitis appeared to be characterized by a TCR beta motif of about eight highly homologous variants.

Quantitative 5'-RACE with molecular barcodes produced the TCR beta libraries. TCRdb reprocessed the 5' RACE reads via MiXCR and lists one record per CDR3 protein. The repertoire includes around 250,000 distinct CDR3 sequences, about 11% of them detected once, and approximately 6.6% sits in the top ten. This clonotype has a handful of counts. Antigen specificity is unknown. The CDR3 is 15 residues long. Between the trimmed V and J ends, which lost 2 bases and 4 bases, there was a span of 9 bases. The germline gives CDR1 MDHEN, CDR2 SYDVKM. This rearrangement joins TRBV28 to TRBJ2-6; no clear D. The clonotype comes from a male donor with ankylosing spondylitis or in good health (not recorded which). The sequenced sample consisted of blood, either unsorted or a sorted T cell fraction (not recorded which). The CDR3 sequence is CASSLIGPGANVLTF. The CDR3 bases are TGTGCCAGCAGTTTAATAGGGCCGGGGGCCAACGTCCTGACTTTC.